These T cell receptor beta chains were read from a single sample in a study of cytomegalovirus exposure and HLA in healthy donors. Measured with immunoSEQ multiplex PCR; TCRdb has only the in-frame clones, and not every one. The data hold some 140,000 clones, with over 65% observed a single time. Sequenced material: PBMCs. Source of these receptors: a female donor in good health and CMV-seropositive. The CDR3 runs from the conserved cysteine through the conserved F or W. The D gene is left open where the match is weak. Size values are once, few and many counts, or a class for expanded clones, and some rows have none.

D gene: TRBD2
V gene: TRBV6-5
clone size: NA
J gene: TRBJ2-7
CDR3 protein: CASSYSSGLSYEQYF
CDR3 DNA: TGTGCCAGCAGTTATTCTAGCGGGCTCTCCTACGAGCAGTACTTC

D gene: NA
V gene: TRBV5-8
clone size: NA
J gene: TRBJ2-7
CDR3 protein: CASSLDSGEQYF
CDR3 DNA: TGTGCCAGCAGTTTGGACAGCGGGGAGCAGTACTTC

D gene: TRBD2
V gene: TRBV14
clone size: NA
J gene: TRBJ2-3
CDR3 protein: CASSQFSIAGSTDTQYF
CDR3 DNA: TGTGCCAGCAGCCAATTCTCCATAGCGGGATCCACAGATACGCAGTATTTT

D gene: TRBD1
V gene: TRBV9
clone size: NA
J gene: TRBJ1-2
CDR3 protein: CASSESGDRNYGYTF
CDR3 DNA: TGTGCCAGCAGCGAGAGTGGGGACAGGAACTATGGCTACACCTTC

D gene: TRBD2
V gene: TRBV5-4
clone size: once
J gene: TRBJ2-5
CDR3 protein: CASSWQRGRGEETQYF
CDR3 DNA: TGTGCCAGCAGCTGGCAGCGGGGGCGAGGGGAAGAGACCCAGTACTTC

D gene: NA
V gene: TRBV29-1
clone size: few
J gene: TRBJ2-7
CDR3 protein: CSVAQTGKGEQYF
CDR3 DNA: TGCAGCGTTGCCCAAACAGGGAAAGGCGAGCAGTACTTC

D gene: TRBD1
V gene: TRBV5-1
clone size: NA
J gene: TRBJ2-5
CDR3 protein: CASSLEGGQGAQKTQYF
CDR3 DNA: TGCGCCAGCAGCTTGGAGGGGGGACAGGGGGCGCAAAAGACCCAGTACTTC

D gene: NA
V gene: TRBV5-1
clone size: NA
J gene: TRBJ2-7
CDR3 protein: CASSLGQPAYEQYF
CDR3 DNA: TGCGCCAGCAGCTTGGGACAGCCAGCCTACGAGCAGTACTTC

D gene: NA
V gene: TRBV28
clone size: few
J gene: TRBJ2-7
CDR3 protein: CATRVGREQYF
CDR3 DNA: TGTGCCACCCGGGTGGGGCGCGAGCAGTACTTC

D gene: NA
V gene: TRBV4-2
clone size: NA
J gene: TRBJ2-7
CDR3 protein: CASSQDLPRGATYEQYF
CDR3 DNA: TGTGCCAGCAGCCAAGACCTCCCACGGGGGGCAACCTACGAGCAGTACTTC